The source of this TCR beta chain is a study of tumor and adjacent non-tumor tissue in lung cancer. Findings of the study overall: Significantly higher TCR diversity was found in tumor than normal lung. Top 100 clones took a larger repertoire share in normal lung.

The sample holds a few counts of this clonotype. Its target is not known. This may arise from a read error, as a much more abundant clone is one base away. No cell sorting was done before RNA was extracted from the tissue. TCRbeta libraries were built with three rounds of nested PCR, modified from ARM-PCR. From the multiplex PCR reads, TCRdb called clonotypes with MiXCR, one entry per CDR3 protein. The table shows around 79,000 distinct CDR3 sequences, with around 70% occurring only once. The ends lost 7 bases at V and 3 bases at J; junction bases unmatched: 8. Germline assignment: CDR1 KGHDR and CDR2 SFDVKD. The CDR3 extends over 14 amino acids.

The rearrangement joins TRBV24-1 to TRBJ2-7; 7 bases match TRBD1. This receptor was obtained from a woman aged 40 to 55 with non-small cell lung cancer. Sequencing was performed on lung tumor tissue. The CDR3 spells CATSTGTVGYEQYF. The CDR3 nucleotides are TGTGCCACCAGCACCGGGACAGTCGGCTACGAGCAGTACTTC.